This T cell receptor beta chain stems from a study of graft-versus-host responses after intestinal transplantation. General study points: Ileal or blood samples showed some GvH clones first, and such clones were also found in recipient marrow.

The V and J ends lost 5 bases and 3 bases respectively, with 11 bases between them. In germline, CDR1 is LNHDA, CDR2 SQIVND (reference sequence). This CDR3 contains 13 residues. Note on this clone: No antigen is known for it. Other nucleotide sequences from this sample produce the same CDR3.

The table came from immunoSEQ multiplex PCR; TCRdb's copy has only in-frame clones and leaves some out. The sample holds some 130,000 clones, about 95% seen once. V gene TRBV19 combines with J gene TRBJ2-7; D unresolved. This receptor was identified in a human donor who received an intestinal transplant. The material was unstimulated CD8+ T cells sorted from spleen or lymph node cells, obtained before intestinal transplant. The CDR3 DNA is TGTGCCAGTAGTGCCGGAACAATCTACGAGCAGTACTTC. Translated, it gives CASSAGTIYEQYF.